The text below deals with one T cell receptor beta chain. Its antigen is unidentified. The sample belongs to a study of shared clonotypes between healthy human individuals. CDR1 SGHNT and CDR2 YENEEA come from the germline V gene. This CDR3 is 17 amino acids long. J gave up 6 bases and V 5 bases, and 7 bases lay outside the gene matches. General study findings and limits: Rarefaction showed that sequencing of sorted subsets was incomplete (despite large depth).

The donor population consisted of healthy HIV-negative adults with no recent acute infections or vaccinations. This table comes from immunoSEQ multiplex PCR, and its TCRdb copy is limited to in-frame clones, with some not included. The table lists over a million clones, roughly 74% of them singletons. The chain employs TRBV11-3 and TRBJ2-1; 16 bases fit TRBD2. The receptor was isolated from a man between 18 and 35 years old in good health. Some clones in this sample may be carry-over from other donors' samples. The specimen was memory CD4+ T cells from PBMCs. Documented subset: CD45RA-negative fraction. In nucleotides, the CDR3 is TGTGCCAGCAGCCCGAAGGGACTAGCGGGAGGGCTCAATGAGCAGTTCTTC. Its translation: CASSPKGLAGGLNEQFF.